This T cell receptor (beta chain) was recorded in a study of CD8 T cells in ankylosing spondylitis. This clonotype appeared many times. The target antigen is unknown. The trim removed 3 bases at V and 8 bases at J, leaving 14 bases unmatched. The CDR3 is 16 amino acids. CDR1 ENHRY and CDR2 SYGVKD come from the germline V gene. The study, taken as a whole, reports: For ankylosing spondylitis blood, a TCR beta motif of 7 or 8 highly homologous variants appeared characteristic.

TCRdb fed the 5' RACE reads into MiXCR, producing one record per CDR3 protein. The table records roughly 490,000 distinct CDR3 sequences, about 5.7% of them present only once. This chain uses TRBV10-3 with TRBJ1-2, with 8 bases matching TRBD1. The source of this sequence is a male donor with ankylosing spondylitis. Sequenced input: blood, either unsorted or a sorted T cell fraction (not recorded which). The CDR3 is CAISDGTGGAELGYTF. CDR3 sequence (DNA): TGTGCCATCAGTGATGGGACAGGCGGCGCGGAACTCGGCTACACCTTC.